The entry below describes one TCR beta chain. Sequencing used immunoSEQ multiplex PCR; TCRdb keeps in-frame clones, though not all of them. The table records some 200,000 clones, 91% of them present only once. This entry belongs to a study of control samples from healthy donors and cancer patients. The germline CDR1 and CDR2 sequences are LGHNA and YSLEER. The CDR3 sequence is 16 residues long. The V end was cut by 0 bases, the J end by 1 base, with 10 bases between. The TCR was taken from a woman in her twenties or thirties in good health. Sequencing was carried out using blood. The chain combines TRBV4-3 with TRBJ2-1; D is unclear. CDR3 sequence: CASSQEETVSYNEQFF. The CDR3 DNA follows: TGCGCCAGCAGCCAAGAGGAGACGGTGTCCTACAATGAGCAGTTCTTC.